The 8 T cell receptor beta chains in this list originate from one sample, sequenced in a study of control samples from healthy donors and cancer patients. Profiled with immunoSEQ multiplex PCR; TCRdb holds only in-frame clones, not every one. The sample has more than 85,000 clones; around nine tenths are singletons. Sequencing input: blood. These receptor sequences come from a human donor in good health. The donor label of this sample is uncertain.

J is TRBJ2-5 and V is TRBV12-3 or TRBV12-4, with D possibly TRBD2 on 6 matching bases. This CDR3 has 13 amino acids. Trimming removed 6 bases from V and 5 bases from J, with 13 bases in between. The CDR3 nucleotides are TGTGCCAGCAGGGGAGGAGAGATGGAGACCCAGTACTTC. Its translation is CASRGGEMETQYF.

The chain joins TRBV15 to TRBJ1-2; D possibly corresponds to TRBD1 (5 bases). The CDR3 totals 15 residues. The V and J ends lost 6 bases and 0 bases respectively, with 14 bases between them. The V gene's germline CDR1 is LNHNV and CDR2 YYDKDF (reference sequence). The CDR3 DNA sequence: TGTGCCACCAGTTCAGGTACGGGACCTAACTATGGCTACACCTTC. This codes for CATSSGTGPNYGYTF.

V is TRBV5-1 and J is TRBJ2-7, with 9 nucleotides matching TRBD2. The V segment lost 3 bases and the J segment 2 bases; nucleotides outside the gene matches: 3. CDR1 SGHRS and CDR2 YFSETQ come from the germline V gene. There are 14 residues in the CDR3. CDR3 loop: CASSWGGGAYEQYF. The CDR3 DNA is TGCGCCAGCAGCTGGGGCGGGGGGGCCTACGAGCAGTACTTC.

In DNA, the CDR3 is TGTGCCAGCACCGACATGGGGGGGGAGCCCGTGGCAGGTCTCGATACGCAGTATTTT. It translates to CASTDMGGEPVAGLDTQYF. The rearrangement uses TRBV2 and TRBJ2-3; TRBD2 agrees at 7 bases. Germline CDR1 is SNHLY and CDR2 is FYNNEI. The CDR3 is 19 residues long. V gave up 7 bases and J gave up 6 bases; unmatched junction bases: 25.

The J gene is TRBJ2-7, the V gene TRBV4-1; D might be TRBD2 (5 bases). From germline, CDR1 is MGHRA and CDR2 YSYEKL. V gave up 1 base and J gave up 7 bases, with 11 bases separating them. CDR3 length equals 13 residues. Here the CDR3 DNA reads TGCGCCAGCAGCCAAGGAGAGGGTGGAGAGCAGTACTTC. Translated: CASSQGEGGEQYF.

This clone was found a few times. The chain employs TRBV4-2 and TRBJ1-6; D is unresolved. This CDR3 has 14 residues. Germline V CDR1 and CDR2: LGHNA, YNFKEQ. V lost 4 bases and J 7 bases, leaving 11 bases between the germline ends. The chain's CDR3 is CASSRRQENSPLHF. CDR3 in DNA: TGTGCCAGCAGCCGAAGACAAGAAAATTCACCCCTCCACTTT.

The table lists this clone with a few counts. The chain uses TRBV6-5 and TRBJ1-5; 10 nucleotides match TRBD1. The CDR3 runs to 15 residues. Germline values: CDR1 MNHEY, CDR2 SVGAGI. With 5 bases clipped from V and 6 bases from J, the junction kept 7 bases outside the gene matches. This CDR3 reads CASSPGTGDGQPQHF. DNA for the CDR3: TGTGCCAGCAGTCCCGGGACAGGGGATGGTCAGCCCCAGCATTTT.

A remark on this clone: Its ends do not fully match the called genes, so a read error is possible. Different DNA sequences within this sample yield the same CDR3. V gene TRBV7-2 combines with J gene TRBJ1-5; TRBD1 is a possible D gene (5 bases). CDR3 length: 14 amino acids. The germline V gene encodes CDR1 SGHTA and CDR2 FQGNSA. CDR3 coding DNA: TGTGCCAGCAGCTTACGGGGGAGCAATCAGCCCCAACATTTT. Translating it yields CASSLRGSNQPQHF.